This entry lists 18 T cell receptor beta chains sequenced from one sample in a study of T cell responses to AZD1222 COVID-19 vaccine. Sequencing was performed with immunoSEQ multiplex PCR; in TCRdb, only in-frame clones are kept and a portion is missing. The data hold about 110,000 clones, with about 95% observed a single time. Sample: peripheral blood, taken on day 0 of AZD1222 vaccination. These receptors were taken from an adult in good health.

DNA for the CDR3: TGCGCCAGCAGCCAGTTCCGGGACAGGGATTCCGGGGAGCTGTTTTTT. It is translated as CASSQFRDRDSGELFF. The chain employs TRBV5-1 and TRBJ2-2; 9 nucleotides match TRBD1. The germline CDR1 and CDR2 sequences are SGHRS and YFSETQ. V gave up 4 bases and J gave up 6 bases; unmatched junction bases: 10. This CDR3 is built from 16 residues. The full variable domain, its missing parts supplied by reference TRBV5-1 and TRBJ2-2, is KAGVTQTPRYLIKTRGQQVTLSCSPISGHRSVSWYQQTPGQGLQFLFEYFSETQRNKGNFPGRFSGRQFSNSRSEMNVSTLELGDSALYLCASSQFRDRDSGELFFGEGSRLTVL.

This clone came up once. The CDR3 DNA is TGTGCCAGCAGATCCACAATAGGAGGCGGCTATGGCTACACCTTC. The encoded protein is CASRSTIGGGYGYTF. The J gene is TRBJ1-2, the V gene TRBV6-6, with unresolved D. V was clipped by 6 bases and J by 4 bases, with 18 bases between them. The CDR3 contains 15 residues. Germline CDR1 is MNHNY and CDR2 is SVGAGI (reference sequence).

The chain joins TRBV27 to TRBJ2-2, with 15 bases lining up with TRBD2. The V gene end was trimmed by 6 bases and the J gene end by 1 base; junction bases not matched to a gene: 3. There are 17 residues in the CDR3. Germline V gene lookup returns CDR1 MNHEY and CDR2 SMNVEV (reference sequence). The CDR3 DNA follows: TGTGCCAGCAGAAGGACTAGCGGGAGGGTGAACACCGGGGAGCTGTTTTTT. This codes for CASRRTSGRVNTGELFF.

This chain uses TRBV18 with TRBJ1-1, with TRBD1 as a possible D gene (5 bases). CDR3 length: 18 residues. Germline V gene sequence: CDR1 KGHSH, CDR2 LQKENI. V lost 2 bases and J 4 bases, leaving 23 bases between the germline ends. CDR3: CASSPSHPLRGRGTEAFF. The CDR3 nucleotides are TGTGCCAGCTCACCATCTCACCCGCTCCGGGGAAGGGGCACTGAAGCTTTCTTT.

The V call is TRBV4-3, the J call TRBJ1-4; 8 bases are shared with TRBD1. Germline values: CDR1 LGHNA, CDR2 YSLEER. The V and J ends lost 1 base and 8 bases, in that order; junction bases with no gene match: 6. CDR3 length: 15 residues. The CDR3, as DNA: TGCGCCAGCAGCCAAGGGCAGGGGGCGTTAGAAAAACTGTTTTTT. Translation gives CASSQGQGALEKLFF.

The V gene is TRBV19, the J gene TRBJ2-3, with D perhaps matching TRBD2 (7 bases). The CDR3 runs to 15 residues. The V and J ends lost 10 bases and 1 base respectively, with 18 bases between them. Per the germline V gene, CDR1 is LNHDA and CDR2 is SQIVND (reference sequence). The CDR3 nucleotides are TGTGCCACTCGATGGGTAGGGGGGGGCACAGATACGCAGTATTTT. Its translation: CATRWVGGGTDTQYF. Complete variable domain (other parts from reference TRBV19 and TRBJ2-3): DGGITQSPKYLFRKEGQNVTLSCEQNLNHDAMYWYRQDPGQGLRLIYYSQIVNDFQKGDIAEGYSVSREKKESFPLTVTSAQKNPTAFYLCATRWVGGGTDTQYFGPGTRLTVL.

This clone was detected once. The CDR3 spells CASSHSNENTIYF. The DNA of the CDR3 is TGTGCCAGCAGCCACTCAAATGAAAACACCATATATTTT. This rearrangement joins TRBV14 to TRBJ1-3; D gene uncertain. Germline CDR1 reads SGHDN; CDR2 reads FVKESK. V lost 3 bases, J lost 6 bases, and 9 bases lay in between. This CDR3 comprises 13 residues.

The gene calls are TRBV11-3 and TRBJ1-4; D unresolved. The CDR3 runs 13 residues. CDR1 SGHNT and CDR2 YENEEA come from the germline V gene. V lost 1 base and J 4 bases, leaving 4 bases between the germline ends. CDR3: CASSLGSNEKLFF. As DNA, the CDR3 is TGTGCCAGCAGCTTAGGGAGTAATGAAAAACTGTTTTTT.

The gene calls are TRBV6-7 and TRBJ1-1; a weak D match, TRBD1 (5 bases). TRBV6-7 falls under the ORF class, with uncertain function. CDR3 length equals 19 residues. With 0 bases removed from V and 4 bases from J, the gap between germline ends came to 24 bases. The CDR3 loop reads CASSYSLNRGAKGSTEAFF. The CDR3, as DNA: TGTGCCAGCAGTTACTCCCTTAATAGAGGGGCGAAGGGGAGCACTGAAGCTTTCTTT.

The CDR3: CASSRTYGTSDEQFF. CDR3 bases: TGTGCCAGCAGCCGTACCTACGGGACTAGCGATGAGCAGTTCTTC. The chain has TRBV3-1 (or the pseudogene TRBV3-2) and TRBJ2-1; 10 bases match TRBD2. This CDR3 region has 15 residues. V shed 4 bases, J shed 8 bases, and the junction held 8 bases outside the gene matches. From germline, CDR1 is LGHDT and CDR2 YNNKEL (reference sequence).

This clone was detected only a few times. This sequence joins TRBV10-3 and TRBJ2-1; 7 bases align to TRBD2. CDR3 length: 13 residues. Germline V gene lookup returns CDR1 ENHRY and CDR2 SYGVKD. J gave up 5 bases and V 8 bases, and 6 bases lay outside the gene matches. CDR3 in DNA: TGTGCCATCGGAAGCGGGAATGACAATGAGCAGTTCTTC. As protein: CAIGSGNDNEQFF.

The chain couples TRBV19 to TRBJ2-1; 7 bases agree with TRBD2. Germline CDR1 reads LNHDA; CDR2 reads SQIVND (reference sequence). Trimming took 1 base from V and 7 from J; bases not matched to a gene: 4. The CDR3 spans 14 residues. In DNA, the CDR3 is TGTGCCAGTAGTATAGCGGCGGGAGTAAATGAGCAGTTCTTC. The encoded protein is CASSIAAGVNEQFF.

The chain is built from TRBV11-3 and TRBJ2-5; 8 positions agree with TRBD1. The CDR3 spans 17 residues. Trimming cost V 4 bases and J 4 bases; bases outside gene matches: 14. Looked up from germline, CDR1 is SGHNT and CDR2 is YENEEA. The CDR3 protein is CASSSEPQGAKRETQYF. The CDR3 DNA reads TGTGCCAGCAGCTCTGAACCCCAGGGGGCGAAGAGAGAGACCCAGTACTTC. The whole variable domain, filled in from reference TRBV11-3 and TRBJ2-5, reads EAGVVQSPRYKIIEKKQPVAFWCNPISGHNTLYWYLQNLGQGPELLIRYENEEAVDDSQLPKDRFSAERLKGVDSTLKIQPAELGDSAVYLCASSSEPQGAKRETQYFGPGTRLLVL.

The chain has TRBV18 and TRBJ1-5; no firm D call. CDR3 size: 14 residues. Per germline, CDR1 KGHSH and CDR2 LQKENI. Trimming took 1 base from V and 1 from J, leaving 5 bases between them. The CDR3 sequence is CASSPRESNQPQHF. DNA for the CDR3: TGTGCCAGCTCACCACGGGAGAGCAATCAGCCCCAGCATTTT.

The gene calls are TRBV11-2 and TRBJ1-1, with a tentative D call TRBD1 (6 bases). Germline V gene lookup returns CDR1 SGHAT and CDR2 FQNNGV. V lost 4 bases, J lost 11 bases, and 14 bases lay in between. The CDR3 loop spans 12 amino acids. CDR3 nucleotides: TGTGCCAGCAGCTCAAATCCAGGGGAGGCTTTCTTT. As protein: CASSSNPGEAFF.

The rearrangement uses TRBV6-5 and TRBJ1-1; D is perhaps TRBD1 (5 bases). V was shortened by 0 bases and J by 1 base, with 9 bases between the two germline ends. CDR1 is MNHEY and CDR2 is SVGAGI in the germline V gene. The CDR3 contains 15 residues. CDR3 residues: CASSYSLGPNTEAFF. The DNA for the CDR3 is TGTGCCAGCAGTTACTCGCTGGGGCCGAACACTGAAGCTTTCTTT.

The chain joins TRBV7-2 to TRBJ1-2; TRBD1 is a possible D gene (5 bases). This CDR3 spans 16 amino acids. Per the germline V gene, CDR1 is SGHTA and CDR2 is FQGNSA. V lost 1 base and J lost 0, with 12 bases in between. The CDR3, as DNA: TGTGCCAGCAGCTTAGAGTCCCGGGGCGCTAACTATGGCTACACCTTC. It translates to CASSLESRGANYGYTF.

The chain is built from TRBV10-3 and TRBJ1-2, with 8 bases lining up with TRBD1. CDR1 and CDR2 from the germline V gene are ENHRY and SYGVKD. With 6 bases clipped from V and 3 bases from J, the junction kept 6 bases outside the gene matches. This CDR3 has 14 amino acids. The CDR3 is CAIRQGQEDYGYTF. The DNA for the CDR3 is TGTGCCATCAGACAGGGACAGGAAGACTATGGCTACACCTTC.